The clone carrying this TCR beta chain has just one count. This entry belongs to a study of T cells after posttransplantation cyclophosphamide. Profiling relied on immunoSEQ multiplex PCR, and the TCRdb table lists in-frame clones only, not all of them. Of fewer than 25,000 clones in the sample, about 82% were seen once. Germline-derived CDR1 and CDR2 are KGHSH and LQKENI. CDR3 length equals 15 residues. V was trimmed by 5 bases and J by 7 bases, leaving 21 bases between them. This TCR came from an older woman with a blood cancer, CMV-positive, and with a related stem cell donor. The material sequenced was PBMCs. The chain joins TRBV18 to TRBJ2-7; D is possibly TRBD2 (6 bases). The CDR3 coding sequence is TGTGCCAGCTCAAAGGTGGAGGGCGCGAAAAGTGAGCAGTACTTC. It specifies CASSKVEGAKSEQYF.